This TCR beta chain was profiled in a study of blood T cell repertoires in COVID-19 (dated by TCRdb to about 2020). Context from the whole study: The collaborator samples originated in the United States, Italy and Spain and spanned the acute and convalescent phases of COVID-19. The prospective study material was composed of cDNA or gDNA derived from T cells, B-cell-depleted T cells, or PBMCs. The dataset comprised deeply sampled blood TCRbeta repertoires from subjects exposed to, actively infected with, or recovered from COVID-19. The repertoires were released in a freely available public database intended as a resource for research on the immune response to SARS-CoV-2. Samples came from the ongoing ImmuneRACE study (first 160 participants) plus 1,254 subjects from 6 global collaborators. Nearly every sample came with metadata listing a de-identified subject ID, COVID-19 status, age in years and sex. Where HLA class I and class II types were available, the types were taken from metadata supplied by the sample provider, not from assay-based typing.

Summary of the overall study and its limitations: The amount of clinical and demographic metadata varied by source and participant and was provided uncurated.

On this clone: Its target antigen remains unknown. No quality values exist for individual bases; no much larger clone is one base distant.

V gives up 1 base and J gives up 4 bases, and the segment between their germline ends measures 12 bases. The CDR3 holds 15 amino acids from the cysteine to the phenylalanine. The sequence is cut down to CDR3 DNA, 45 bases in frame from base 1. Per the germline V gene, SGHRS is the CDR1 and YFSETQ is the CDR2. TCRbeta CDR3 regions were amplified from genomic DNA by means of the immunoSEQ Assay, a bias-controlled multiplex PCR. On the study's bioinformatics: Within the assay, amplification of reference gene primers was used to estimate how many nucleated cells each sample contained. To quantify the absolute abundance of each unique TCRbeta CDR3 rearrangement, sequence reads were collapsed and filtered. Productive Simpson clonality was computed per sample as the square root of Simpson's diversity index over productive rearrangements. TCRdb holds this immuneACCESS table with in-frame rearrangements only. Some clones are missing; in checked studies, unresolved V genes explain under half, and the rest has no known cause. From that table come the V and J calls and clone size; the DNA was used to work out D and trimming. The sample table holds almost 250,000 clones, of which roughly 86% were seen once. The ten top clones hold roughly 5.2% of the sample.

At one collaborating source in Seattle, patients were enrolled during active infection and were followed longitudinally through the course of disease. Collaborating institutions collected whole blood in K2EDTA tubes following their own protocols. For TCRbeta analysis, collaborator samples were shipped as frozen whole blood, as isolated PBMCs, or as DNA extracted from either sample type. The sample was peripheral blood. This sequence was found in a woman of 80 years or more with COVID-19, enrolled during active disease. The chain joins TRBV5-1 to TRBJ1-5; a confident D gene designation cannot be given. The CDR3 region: CASSLKGGENQPQHF. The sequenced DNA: TGCGCCAGCAGCTTGAAAGGAGGAGAGAATCAGCCCCAGCATTTT.